This entry is about one TCR beta chain. Its antigen is not yet known. No base qualities exist here, and no much larger clone lies one base off it. Library construction relied on 5' RACE. The run used an Illumina HiSeq 2000. A universal primer binding site was introduced by template switching, and a unique molecular identifier was present in the final cDNA, enabling accurate counting of TCR cDNA molecules. First-strand cDNA for TCR alpha and beta chains was synthesized from specific primers in the conserved constant-segment region. To control for contamination, every cDNA library was double barcoded, receiving both a SMART-Mk sample barcode and Illumina barcodes. TruSeq adapter sequences, together with Illumina sample barcodes, were added in two successive PCR steps. Sequencing of the TCR alpha and beta cDNA libraries was done on the Illumina HiSeq platform using custom primers. For the original study's pipeline: MiGEC processed the raw reads to extract unique molecular identifiers, while MiXCR was used to determine the CDR3 positions. For each individual, recombination models were inferred using an EM algorithm with the repgenHMM and IGoR tools. The tcR package in R was used for shared clonotype analysis, with sharing normalized by the product of cloneset sizes. Out-of-frame nonproductive sequences were analyzed to study raw recombination free of thymic and clonal selection effects. TCRdb applied fastp at Q25 and MiXCR to the public reads, then kept only in-frame beta chains. Every entry covers one CDR3 protein and lists the most common genes and DNA from its rows. The V and J calls were not made by the authors but by TCRdb's processing. Here the sample has around 300,000 distinct CDR3 sequences; about 8.3% occur a single time. The ten largest clones represent approximately 2.1% of the sample.

The sample is drawn from a study of identical twins (dated by TCRdb to 2015 to 2016). For context, the study as a whole: TCR alpha and beta repertoires from monozygotic twins, unrelated adults of various ages and cord blood were deep-sequenced to test whether fetal clonotypes persist. To rule out contamination, replicate twin experiments were performed at different times with different library preparation protocols. Beyond this particular receptor, the publication reports: Because the same donors could not be followed over many years, conclusions were based on cross-sectional statistical analysis. In monozygotic twins, out-of-frame TCR alpha sharing was systematically underestimated by recombination models, although the models agreed with sharing between unrelated individuals. Zero-insertion analyses could be partly confounded by invariant T cells such as MAIT and iNKT, although diverse VJ usage argued against such confounding for most clonotypes. Fewer insertions were carried by abundant cord blood beta clonotypes; a weaker similar trend was observed in young adult naive repertoires, while no such trend was observed in memory repertoires. Excess twin sharing in beta out-of-frame sequences was weaker because fewer shared sequences lowered the signal-to-noise ratio. Out-of-frame TCR alpha sequences shared between twins showed an excess of low generation-probability sequences compared with coincidental sharing between unrelated individuals.

Only healthy Caucasian donors were included. Three pairs of female monozygotic twins, all aged roughly 18 to 29 years, were included in the twin cohort. Miltenyi CD45RO+ enrichment and human naive T-cell isolation kits were used to isolate memory (CD45RO+) and naive T cells from PBMC. These data were also filed under a second study, of yellow fever vaccine responses in identical twins. According to the second study: The authors reported that the T cell response to vaccination in identical twins appeared partly convergent and partly personalized. In the study, vaccine-responding T cell clones were precisely tracked in identical twins.

The receptor was derived from a young woman in good health. The source material was memory (CD45RO+) T cells sorted from blood. The cell subset or site tag for this specimen amounts to: CD45RO+ enriched T cells.

The sequenced DNA is TGTGCCAGCAGCCGCCGGGACACCTATGGCTACACCTTC. Translated, this gives CASSRRDTYGYTF. Rearrangement joined TRBV7-2 to TRBJ1-2; TRBD1 could be the D gene, as 6 bases match. The germline V gene provides CDR1 SGHTA and CDR2 FQGNSA. The CDR3 has 13 amino acids, counting the end cysteine and phenylalanine. Only CDR3 DNA remains: 39 bases, in frame from the first base. V gives up 5 bases and J gives up 4 bases, and the segment between their germline ends measures 11 bases.